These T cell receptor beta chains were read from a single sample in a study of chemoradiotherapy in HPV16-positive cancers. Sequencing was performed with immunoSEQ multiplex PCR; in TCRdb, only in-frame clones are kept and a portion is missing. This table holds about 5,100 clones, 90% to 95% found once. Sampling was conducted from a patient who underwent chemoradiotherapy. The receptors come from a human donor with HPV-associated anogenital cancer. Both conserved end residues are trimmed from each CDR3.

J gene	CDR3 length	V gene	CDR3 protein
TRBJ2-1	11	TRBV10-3	AISETGHNEQF
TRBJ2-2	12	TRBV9	ASKRPGGTGELF
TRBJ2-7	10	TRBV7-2	ASSSPDYEQY
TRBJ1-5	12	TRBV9	ASSPTGTNQPQH
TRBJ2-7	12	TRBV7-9	ASSLDQDSYEQY
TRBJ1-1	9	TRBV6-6	ATEGNTEAF
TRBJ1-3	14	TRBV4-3	ASSHGRQGSGNTIY
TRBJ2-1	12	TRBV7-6	ASSPGRDYNEQF
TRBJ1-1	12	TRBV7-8	ASSLGQLTTEAF
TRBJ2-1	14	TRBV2	ASSEEGLVGYNEQF